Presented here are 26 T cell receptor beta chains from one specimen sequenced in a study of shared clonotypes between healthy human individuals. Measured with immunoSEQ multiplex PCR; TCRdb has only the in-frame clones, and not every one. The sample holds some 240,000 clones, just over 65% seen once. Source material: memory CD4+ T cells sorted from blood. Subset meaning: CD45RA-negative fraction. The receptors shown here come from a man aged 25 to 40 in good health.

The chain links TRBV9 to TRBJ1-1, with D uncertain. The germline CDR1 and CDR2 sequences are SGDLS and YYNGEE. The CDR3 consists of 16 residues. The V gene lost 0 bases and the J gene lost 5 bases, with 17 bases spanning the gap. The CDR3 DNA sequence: TGTGCCAGCAGCGTAGCTGTTGGGGTTAGTTCGACTGAAGCTTTCTTT. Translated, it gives CASSVAVGVSSTEAFF.

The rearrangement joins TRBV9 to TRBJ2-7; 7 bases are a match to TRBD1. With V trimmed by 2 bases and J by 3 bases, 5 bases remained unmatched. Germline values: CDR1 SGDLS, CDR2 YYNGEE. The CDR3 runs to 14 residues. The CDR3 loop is CASSVGGQIYEQYF. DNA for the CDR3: TGTGCCAGCAGCGTTGGGGGACAGATCTACGAGCAGTACTTC.

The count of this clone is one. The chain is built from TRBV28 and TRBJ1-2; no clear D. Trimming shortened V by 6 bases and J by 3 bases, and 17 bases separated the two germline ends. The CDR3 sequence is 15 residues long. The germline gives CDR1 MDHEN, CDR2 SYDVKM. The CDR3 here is CASSRSSWLYYGYTF. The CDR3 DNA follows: TGTGCCAGCAGCCGCTCCTCCTGGCTCTACTATGGCTACACCTTC.

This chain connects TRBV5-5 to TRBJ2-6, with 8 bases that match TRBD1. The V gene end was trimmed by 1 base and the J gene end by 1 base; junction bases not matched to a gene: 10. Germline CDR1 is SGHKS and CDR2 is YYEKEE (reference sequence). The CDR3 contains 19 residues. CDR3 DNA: TGTGCCAGCAGCTTGAACAGACAGGGGTTAGGGTCTGGGGCCAACGTCCTGACTTTC. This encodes CASSLNRQGLGSGANVLTF.

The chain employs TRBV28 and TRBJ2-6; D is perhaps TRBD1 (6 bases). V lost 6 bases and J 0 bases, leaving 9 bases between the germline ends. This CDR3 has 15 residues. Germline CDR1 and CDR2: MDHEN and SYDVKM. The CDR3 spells CASRRQVSGANVLTF. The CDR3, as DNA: TGTGCCAGCAGGCGACAGGTCTCTGGGGCCAACGTCCTGACTTTC.

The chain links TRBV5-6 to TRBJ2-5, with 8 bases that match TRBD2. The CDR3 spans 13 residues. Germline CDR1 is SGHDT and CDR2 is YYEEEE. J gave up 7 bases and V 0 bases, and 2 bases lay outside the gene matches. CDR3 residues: CASSLARGGTQYF. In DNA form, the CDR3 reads TGTGCCAGCAGCTTGGCCCGGGGGGGGACCCAGTACTTC.

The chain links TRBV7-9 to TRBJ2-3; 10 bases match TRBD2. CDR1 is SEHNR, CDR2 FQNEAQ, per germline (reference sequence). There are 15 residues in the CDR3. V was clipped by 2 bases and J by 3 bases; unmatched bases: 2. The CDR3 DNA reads TGTGCCAGCAGCTTAAAACTAGCGGGGACAGATACGCAGTATTTT. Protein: CASSLKLAGTDTQYF.

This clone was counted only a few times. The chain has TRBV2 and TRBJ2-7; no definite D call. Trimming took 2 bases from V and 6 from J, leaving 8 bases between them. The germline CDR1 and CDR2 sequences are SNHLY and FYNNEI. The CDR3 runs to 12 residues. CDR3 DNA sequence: TGTGCCAGCAGTGAAAGTCTCGGCGAGCAGTACTTC. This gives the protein CASSESLGEQYF.

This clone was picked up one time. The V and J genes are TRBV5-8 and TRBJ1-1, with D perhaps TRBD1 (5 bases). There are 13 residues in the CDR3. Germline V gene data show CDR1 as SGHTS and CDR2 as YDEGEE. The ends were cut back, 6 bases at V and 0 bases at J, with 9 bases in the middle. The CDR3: CASNRQLNTEAFF. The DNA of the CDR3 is TGTGCCAGCAACAGACAGTTGAACACTGAAGCTTTCTTT.

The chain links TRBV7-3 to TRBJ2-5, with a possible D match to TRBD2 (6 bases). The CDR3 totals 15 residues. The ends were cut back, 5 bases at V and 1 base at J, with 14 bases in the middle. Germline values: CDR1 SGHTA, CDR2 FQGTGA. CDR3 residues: CASSPTSGPQETQYF. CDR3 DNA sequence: TGTGCCAGCAGCCCGACCAGCGGGCCCCAAGAGACCCAGTACTTC.

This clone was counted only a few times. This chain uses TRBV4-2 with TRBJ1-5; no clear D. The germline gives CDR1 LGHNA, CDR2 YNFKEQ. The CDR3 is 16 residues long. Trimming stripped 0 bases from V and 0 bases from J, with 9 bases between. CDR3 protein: CASSQDLGNSNQPQHF. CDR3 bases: TGTGCCAGCAGCCAAGATCTGGGGAATAGCAATCAGCCCCAGCATTTT.

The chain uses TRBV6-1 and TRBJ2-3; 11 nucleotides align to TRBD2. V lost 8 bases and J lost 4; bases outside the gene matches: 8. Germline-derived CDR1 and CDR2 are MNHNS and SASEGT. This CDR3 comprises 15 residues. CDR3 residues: CASEYSGRGADTQYF. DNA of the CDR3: TGTGCCAGCGAGTATAGCGGGAGGGGTGCAGATACGCAGTATTTT.

The DNA for the CDR3 is TGCGCCAGCAGCTCTGGAGAAAGCGGGAGGGCGAATGAGCAGTTCTTC. Its translation: CASSSGESGRANEQFF. The chain is built from TRBV5-1 and TRBJ2-1; 10 nucleotides agree with TRBD2. The J segment lost 7 bases and the V segment lost 3 bases, leaving 10 bases of the junction unmatched. The CDR3 runs to 16 residues. Per germline, CDR1 SGHRS and CDR2 YFSETQ.

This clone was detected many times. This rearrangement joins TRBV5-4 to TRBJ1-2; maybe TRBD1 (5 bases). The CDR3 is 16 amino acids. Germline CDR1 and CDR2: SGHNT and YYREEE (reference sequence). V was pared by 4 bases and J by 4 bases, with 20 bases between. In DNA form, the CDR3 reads TGTGCCAGCAGCCCCCGGCAGGGAGCCGGTCTCTATGGCTACACCTTC. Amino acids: CASSPRQGAGLYGYTF.

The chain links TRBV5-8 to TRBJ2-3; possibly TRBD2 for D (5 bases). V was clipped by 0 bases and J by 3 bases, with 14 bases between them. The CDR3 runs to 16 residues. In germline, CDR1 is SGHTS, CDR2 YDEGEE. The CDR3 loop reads CASSLAVRVRTDTQYF. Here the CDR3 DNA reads TGTGCCAGCAGCTTGGCCGTGAGGGTGAGGACAGATACGCAGTATTTT.

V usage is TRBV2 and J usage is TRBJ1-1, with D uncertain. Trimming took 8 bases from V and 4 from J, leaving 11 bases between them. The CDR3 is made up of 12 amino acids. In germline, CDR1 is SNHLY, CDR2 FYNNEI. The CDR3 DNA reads TGTGCCAGCGGGAGGGAGGGCACTGAAGCTTTCTTT. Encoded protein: CASGREGTEAFF.

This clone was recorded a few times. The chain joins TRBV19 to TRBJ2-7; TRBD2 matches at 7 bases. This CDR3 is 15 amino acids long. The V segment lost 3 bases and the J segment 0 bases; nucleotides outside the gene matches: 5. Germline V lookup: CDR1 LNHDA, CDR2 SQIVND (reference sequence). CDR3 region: CASSMGGANSYEQYF. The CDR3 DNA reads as TGTGCCAGTAGTATGGGAGGGGCTAACTCCTACGAGCAGTACTTC.

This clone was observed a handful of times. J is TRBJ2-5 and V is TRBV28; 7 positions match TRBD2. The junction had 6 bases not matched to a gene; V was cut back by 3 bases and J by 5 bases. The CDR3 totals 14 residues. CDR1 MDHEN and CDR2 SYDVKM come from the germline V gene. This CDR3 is CASSLGGVGETQYF. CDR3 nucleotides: TGTGCCAGCAGTTTGGGAGGGGTCGGGGAGACCCAGTACTTC.

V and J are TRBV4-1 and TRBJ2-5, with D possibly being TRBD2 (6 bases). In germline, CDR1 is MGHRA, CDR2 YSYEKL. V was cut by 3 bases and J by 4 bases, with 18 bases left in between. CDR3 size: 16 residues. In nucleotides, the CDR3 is TGCGCCAGCAGCCAGGAGGGGCCTCCCGTAATAGAGACCCAGTACTTC. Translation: CASSQEGPPVIETQYF.

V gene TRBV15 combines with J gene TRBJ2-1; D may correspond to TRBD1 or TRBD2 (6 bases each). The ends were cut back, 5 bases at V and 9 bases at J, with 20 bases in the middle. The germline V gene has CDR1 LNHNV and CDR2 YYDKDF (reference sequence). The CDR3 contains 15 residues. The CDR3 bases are TGTGCCACCAGCCCTATTTGGGGGGCGGAAGGTGAGCAGTTCTTC. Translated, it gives CATSPIWGAEGEQFF.

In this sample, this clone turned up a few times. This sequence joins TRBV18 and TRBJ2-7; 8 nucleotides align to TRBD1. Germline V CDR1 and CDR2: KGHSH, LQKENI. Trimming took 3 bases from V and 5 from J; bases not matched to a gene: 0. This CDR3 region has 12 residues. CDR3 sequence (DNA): TGTGCCAGCTCACCGACAGGGGACGAGCAGTACTTC. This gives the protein CASSPTGDEQYF.

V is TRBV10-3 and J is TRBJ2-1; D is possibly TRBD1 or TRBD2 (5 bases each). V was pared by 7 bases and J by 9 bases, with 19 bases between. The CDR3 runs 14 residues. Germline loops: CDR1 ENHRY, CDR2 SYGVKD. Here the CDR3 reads CAIKGLGLEGEQFF. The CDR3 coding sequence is TGTGCCATCAAGGGGCTGGGCCTAGAGGGTGAGCAGTTCTTC.

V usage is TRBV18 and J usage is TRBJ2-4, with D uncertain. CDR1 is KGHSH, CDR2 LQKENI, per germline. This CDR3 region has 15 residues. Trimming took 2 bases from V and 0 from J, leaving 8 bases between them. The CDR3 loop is CASSPESIAKNIQYF. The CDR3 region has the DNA TGTGCCAGCTCACCAGAATCGATAGCCAAAAACATTCAGTACTTC.

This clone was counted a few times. Here the CDR3 reads CASSEAEYNEQFF. For the CDR3, the DNA is TGTGCCAGCAGTGAAGCGGAGTACAATGAGCAGTTCTTC. The chain uses TRBV6-4 and TRBJ2-1, with D possibly TRBD2 on 5 matching bases. V lost 3 bases and J 4 bases, leaving 7 bases between the germline ends. The CDR3 runs 13 residues. Germline V gene data show CDR1 as MRHNA and CDR2 as SNTAGT.

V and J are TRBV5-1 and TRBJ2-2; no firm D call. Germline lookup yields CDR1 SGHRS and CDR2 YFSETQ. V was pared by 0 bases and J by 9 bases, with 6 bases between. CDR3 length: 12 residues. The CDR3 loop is CASSLEGWELFF. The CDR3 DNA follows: TGCGCCAGCAGCTTGGAGGGTTGGGAGCTGTTTTTT.

CDR3 region: CASSLERTLGGADTQYF. CDR3 sequence (DNA): TGTGCCAGCAGCTTAGAAAGGACCTTGGGGGGCGCAGATACGCAGTATTTT. This sequence joins TRBV7-9 and TRBJ2-3; D possibly matches TRBD1 or TRBD2 (6 bases each). V was cut by 1 base and J by 4 bases, with 18 bases left in between. The CDR3 contains 17 residues. CDR1 and CDR2 (germline): SEHNR, FQNEAQ (reference sequence).